Described below is a single T cell receptor (beta chain) sequence and its context. No antigen is known for it. These data belong to a study of STAT3 mutations in large granular lymphocyte leukemia. The overall study: Among longitudinally sequenced T-LGLL patients, roughly half had canonical activating STAT3 mutations detected. Study conclusions and caveats: After therapy, 6 of 18 patients switched clonotypes, all new clones STAT3 wild type. In T-cell large granular lymphocyte leukemia, about half of patients showed multiple immunodominant subclonotypes.

Some clones are missing from TCRdb's copy, which holds only in-frame ones; the method was immunoSEQ multiplex PCR. The sample shows about 42,000 clones, about 81% of them seen only once. The V gene lost 7 bases and the J gene lost 0 bases, with 13 bases spanning the gap. The CDR3 extends over 14 amino acids. Germline V gene sequence: CDR1 SGHRS, CDR2 YFSETQ. The sample taken for sequencing was PBMCs. The receptor comes from a human donor with T large granular lymphocyte leukemia. Some clones in this sample may be carry-over from other donors' samples. The chain carries TRBV5-1 and TRBJ1-1; TRBD1 is a possible D gene (5 bases). CDR3 in DNA: TGCGCCAGCCACTGGGGGGACCTGAACACTGAAGCTTTCTTT. As protein: CASHWGDLNTEAFF.